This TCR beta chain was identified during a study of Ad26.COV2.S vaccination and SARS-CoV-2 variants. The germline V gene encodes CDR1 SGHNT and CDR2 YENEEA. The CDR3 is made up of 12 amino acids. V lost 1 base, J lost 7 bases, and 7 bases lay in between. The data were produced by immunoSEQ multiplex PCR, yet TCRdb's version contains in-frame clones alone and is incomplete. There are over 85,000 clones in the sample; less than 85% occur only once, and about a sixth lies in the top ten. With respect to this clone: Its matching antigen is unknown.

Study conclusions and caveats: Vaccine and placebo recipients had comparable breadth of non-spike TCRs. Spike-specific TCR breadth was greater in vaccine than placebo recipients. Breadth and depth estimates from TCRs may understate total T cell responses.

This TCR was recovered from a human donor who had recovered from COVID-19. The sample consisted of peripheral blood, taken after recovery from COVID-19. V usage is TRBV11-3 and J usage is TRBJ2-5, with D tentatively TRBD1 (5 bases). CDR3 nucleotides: TGTGCCAGCAGCTTAGTTCAGGGGACCCAGTACTTC. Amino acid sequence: CASSLVQGTQYF.